This is a list of T cell receptor beta chains from one sample in a study of PD-L1 blockade in urothelial cancer. TCRdb keeps only in-frame clones here, not all; method: immunoSEQ multiplex PCR. The data contain roughly 63,000 clones, about 86% of them singletons. Sequencing was performed on PBMCs, taken around atezolizumab (anti-PD-L1) treatment. The receptors stem from a man in his 70s with urothelial cancer. Each CDR3 is given with its conserved first and last residue. The D gene is left open where the match is weak. Clone size is shown for a subset of rows, as once, few, many or a class of expanded clone.

clone_size	d_call	v_call	j_call	cdr3_aa	cdr3_nt
-	TRBD1	TRBV19	TRBJ1-2	CASSPTRGQGSGYTF	TGTGCCAGTAGTCCGACCCGGGGACAGGGTAGTGGCTACACCTTC
-	-	TRBV18	TRBJ2-3	CASSPPGLATDTQYF	TGTGCCAGCTCACCACCGGGCCTTGCCACAGATACGCAGTATTTT
few	TRBD1	TRBV19	TRBJ2-7	CASSMAQAGGFYEQYF	TGTGCCAGTAGTATGGCCCAAGCAGGGGGCTTCTACGAGCAGTACTTC
-	TRBD1	TRBV30	TRBJ2-5	CAWSVIDRAETQYF	TGTGCCTGGAGTGTAATAGACAGGGCGGAGACCCAGTACTTC
-	-	TRBV5-1	TRBJ1-2	CASSLGDRDYGYTF	TGCGCCAGCAGCTTAGGAGACCGGGACTATGGCTACACCTTC
-	-	TRBV2	TRBJ2-1	CASSRLGAVSNEQFF	TGTGCCAGCAGTCGCCTTGGAGCGGTTTCAAATGAGCAGTTCTTC
-	-	TRBV6-1	TRBJ2-1	CASSESRASYNEQFF	TGTGCCAGCAGTGAGAGCAGGGCCTCCTACAATGAGCAGTTCTTC
-	-	TRBV5-6	TRBJ1-1	CASSWGGLNTEAFF	TGTGCCAGCAGCTGGGGAGGACTGAACACTGAAGCTTTCTTT
-	TRBD2	TRBV15	TRBJ2-1	CATSRELLAGSTGEFF	TGTGCCACCAGCAGAGAGTTACTAGCGGGGTCCACGGGGGAGTTCTTC
-	TRBD1	TRBV30	TRBJ2-1	CASSPGTGRFNEQFF	TGTGCCTCTTCTCCCGGGACAGGAAGGTTCAATGAGCAGTTCTTC
-	TRBD1	TRBV19	TRBJ1-5	CASSSTGTENQPQHF	TGTGCCAGTAGTAGTACCGGGACAGAAAATCAGCCCCAGCATTTT
-	-	TRBV14	TRBJ2-5	CASSQERRASRVETQYF	TGTGCCAGCAGCCAAGAAAGGCGGGCTAGCCGCGTGGAGACCCAGTACTTC
-	-	TRBV28	TRBJ2-7	CASSFRDGGYEQYF	TGTGCCAGCAGTTTTCGAGACGGAGGCTACGAGCAGTACTTC
once	TRBD2	TRBV5-1	TRBJ2-5	CASSLRLAGEETQYF	TGCGCCAGCAGCTTGAGATTAGCGGGAGAAGAGACCCAGTACTTC
-	TRBD2	TRBV19	TRBJ2-2	CASSSGLAEGTGELFF	TGTGCCAGTAGTTCGGGACTAGCGGAGGGCACCGGGGAGCTGTTTTTT